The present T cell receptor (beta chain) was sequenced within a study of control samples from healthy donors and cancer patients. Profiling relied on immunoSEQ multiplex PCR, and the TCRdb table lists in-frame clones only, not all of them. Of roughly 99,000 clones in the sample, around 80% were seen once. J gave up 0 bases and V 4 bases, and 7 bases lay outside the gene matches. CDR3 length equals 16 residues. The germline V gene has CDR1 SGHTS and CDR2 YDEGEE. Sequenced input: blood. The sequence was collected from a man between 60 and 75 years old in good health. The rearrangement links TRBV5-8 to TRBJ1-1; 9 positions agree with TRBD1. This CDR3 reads CASSPTRQGVNTEAFF. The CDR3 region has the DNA TGTGCCAGCAGCCCTACGAGACAGGGGGTGAACACTGAAGCTTTCTTT. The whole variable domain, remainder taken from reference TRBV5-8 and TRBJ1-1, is EAGVTQSPTHLIKTRGQQATLRCSPISGHTSVYWYQQALGLGLQFLLWYDEGEERNRGNFPPRFSGRQFPNYSSELNVNALELEDSALYLCASSPTRQGVNTEAFFGQGTRLTVV.